Each of the 27 T cell receptor beta chains below was sequenced from the same sample in a study of chemoradiotherapy in HPV16-positive cancers. The protocol was immunoSEQ multiplex PCR, while the TCRdb copy is restricted to in-frame clones and leaves out a portion. The profile shows about 950 clones, roughly 91% of them singletons. The source material was tumor tissue, sampled from a patient who underwent chemoradiotherapy. The source of these receptors is a human donor with HPV-associated anogenital cancer.

The rearrangement links TRBV7-9 to TRBJ2-7; D ambiguous. This CDR3 comprises 12 residues. Trimming took 1 base from V and 2 from J, leaving 3 bases between them. Germline-derived CDR1 and CDR2 are SEHNR and FQNEAQ (reference sequence). The CDR3 coding sequence is TGTGCCAGCAGCTTAGGCACCTACGAGCAGTACTTC. Amino acid sequence: CASSLGTYEQYF. The whole variable domain, remainder taken from reference TRBV7-9 and TRBJ2-7, is DTGVSQNPRHKITKRGQNVTFRCDPISEHNRLYWYRQTLGQGPEFLTYFQNEAQLEKSRLLSDRFSAERPKGSFSTLEIQRTEQGDSAMYLCASSLGTYEQYFGPGTRLTVT.

The CDR3 nucleotides read TGTGCCAGTAGTAAAGTGGACAGTCTCTATGGCTACACCTTC. Encoded protein: CASSKVDSLYGYTF. The J gene is TRBJ1-2, the V gene TRBV19; TRBD1 might be the D (6 bases). The V end lost 4 bases, the J end lost 4 bases, and 13 bases lay between the germline ends. CDR3 length: 14 amino acids. CDR1 and CDR2 (germline): LNHDA, SQIVND (reference sequence).

The chain combines TRBV28 with TRBJ2-3; 7 bases align to TRBD1. The CDR3 contains 15 residues. Trimming took 1 base from V and 9 from J; bases not matched to a gene: 10. Looked up from germline, CDR1 is MDHEN and CDR2 is SYDVKM. CDR3 nucleotide sequence: TGTGCCAGCAGTTTATTTTATCCGAAGGACAGGACGCAGTATTTT. Its protein product is CASSLFYPKDRTQYF. Together with reference TRBV28 and TRBJ2-3, the CDR3 gives the full variable domain: DVKVTQSSRYLVKRTGEKVFLECVQDMDHENMFWYRQDPGLGLRLIYFSYDVKMKEKGDIPEGYSVSREKKERFSLILESASTNQTSMYLCASSLFYPKDRTQYFGPGTRLTVL.

The V and J genes are TRBV11-2 and TRBJ2-7, with 8 positions matching TRBD1. CDR3 length equals 15 residues. Per the germline V gene, CDR1 is SGHAT and CDR2 is FQNNGV. The ends lost 3 bases at V and 4 bases at J; junction bases unmatched: 8. The CDR3 region has the DNA TGTGCCAGCAGCTTTTCAGGGGGCTCCAGATACGAGCAGTACTTC. Residues: CASSFSGGSRYEQYF.

The J gene is TRBJ1-3, the V gene TRBV7-9; D remains ambiguous. The V gene lost 5 bases and the J gene lost 1 base, with 6 bases spanning the gap. CDR3 length: 13 residues. Germline CDR1 SEHNR, CDR2 FQNEAQ (reference sequence). The CDR3: CASSDQSGNTIYF. CDR3 sequence (DNA): TGTGCCAGCAGCGACCAGTCTGGAAACACCATATATTTT. Complete variable domain (other parts from reference TRBV7-9 and TRBJ1-3): DTGVSQNPRHKITKRGQNVTFRCDPISEHNRLYWYRQTLGQGPEFLTYFQNEAQLEKSRLLSDRFSAERPKGSFSTLEIQRTEQGDSAMYLCASSDQSGNTIYFGEGSWLTVV.

The chain joins TRBV7-8 to TRBJ2-7, with 9 bases fitting TRBD2. Germline V gene lookup returns CDR1 SGHVS and CDR2 FQNEAQ. The CDR3 sequence is 15 residues long. J lost 1 base, V lost 4 bases, and 5 bases had no gene match. The CDR3 loop reads CASSYDSGRSYEQYF. The CDR3 nucleotides read TGTGCCAGCAGCTACGATAGCGGGAGATCCTACGAGCAGTACTTC.

The chain carries TRBV5-4 and TRBJ1-1, with D perhaps TRBD1 (5 bases). The CDR3 is made up of 13 amino acids. Germline CDR1 and CDR2: SGHNT and YYREEE (reference sequence). V lost 1 base and J lost 6, with 10 bases in between. The CDR3 DNA sequence: TGTGCCAGCAGCTTGAGAGGGGTCGCTGAAGCTTTCTTT. Protein: CASSLRGVAEAFF.

The gene calls are TRBV6-4 and TRBJ2-3, with unresolved D. The CDR3 contains 14 residues. In germline, CDR1 is MRHNA, CDR2 SNTAGT. Trimming took off 0 bases at V and 4 bases at J, with 8 bases between the two ends. The CDR3 region has the DNA TGTGCCAGCAGTGACTCGACTCAACCAGATACGCAGTATTTT. Amino acids: CASSDSTQPDTQYF.

The chain couples TRBV5-1 to TRBJ2-3; D tentatively fits TRBD1 or TRBD2 (6 bases each). The CDR3 has 15 residues. Germline CDR1 is SGHRS and CDR2 is YFSETQ. The V end was cut by 0 bases, the J end by 3 bases, with 11 bases between. CDR3 DNA sequence: TGCGCCAGCAGCTTGGCCGGAGGGGGAACAGATACGCAGTATTTT. Its translation is CASSLAGGGTDTQYF.

V and J are TRBV7-9 and TRBJ2-7; D is perhaps TRBD1 (5 bases). From germline, CDR1 is SEHNR and CDR2 FQNEAQ (reference sequence). The V end lost 5 bases, the J end lost 4 bases, and 12 bases lay between the germline ends. The length of the CDR3 is 13 residues. The CDR3 region is CASSDSLSYEQYF. Written as DNA, the CDR3 is TGTGCCAGCAGCGACAGCTTGAGTTACGAGCAGTACTTC.

The J gene is TRBJ2-3, the V gene TRBV2, with TRBD2 identical over 10 bases. Unmatched junction bases numbered 5, after V lost 8 bases and J lost 6 bases. Germline assignment: CDR1 SNHLY and CDR2 FYNNEI. The CDR3 totals 13 residues. The CDR3 DNA reads TGTGCCAGCGGGCTAGCGGGGGTGGATACGCAGTATTTT. Its protein is CASGLAGVDTQYF.

The chain links TRBV2 to TRBJ1-1; D possibly corresponds to TRBD1 (5 bases). Trimming removed 8 bases from V and 1 base from J, with 14 bases in between. CDR3 length equals 14 residues. Germline CDR1 and CDR2: SNHLY and FYNNEI. The CDR3 sequence: CASRGGVGNTEAFF. In DNA form, the CDR3 reads TGTGCCAGCCGCGGGGGGGTTGGGAACACTGAAGCTTTCTTT.

This clone was found once. The J gene is TRBJ1-6, the V gene TRBV19; D unclear. Per the germline V gene, CDR1 is LNHDA and CDR2 is SQIVND (reference sequence). The ends were cut back, 6 bases at V and 8 bases at J, with 11 bases in the middle. The CDR3 is 13 residues long. CDR3 DNA: TGTGCCAGTAGACCTCACGAGGATTCACCCCTCCACTTT. Its protein product is CASRPHEDSPLHF. Looking up the rest from reference TRBV19 and TRBJ1-6 gives the full variable domain: DGGITQSPKYLFRKEGQNVTLSCEQNLNHDAMYWYRQDPGQGLRLIYYSQIVNDFQKGDIAEGYSVSREKKESFPLTVTSAQKNPTAFYLCASRPHEDSPLHFGNGTRLTVT.

V usage is TRBV19 and J usage is TRBJ1-3; D is uncertain. The germline V and J ends were trimmed by 4 bases and 0 bases, with 10 bases remaining between them. Per germline, CDR1 LNHDA and CDR2 SQIVND (reference sequence). The CDR3 is 15 residues long. The CDR3 reads CASSRGGSSGNTIYF. For the CDR3, the DNA is TGTGCCAGTAGTAGGGGAGGGAGCTCTGGAAACACCATATATTTT.

Here the CDR3 DNA reads TGTGCCAGCAGCCAGAGTGGTCGAGAAGCTTTCTTT. Translation gives CASSQSGREAFF. V usage is TRBV6-5 and J usage is TRBJ1-1; D remains unclear. CDR1 is MNHEY, CDR2 SVGAGI, per germline. V lost 6 bases, J lost 8 bases, and 13 bases lay in between. This CDR3 has 12 residues.

The chain has TRBV29-1 and TRBJ1-2, with no clear D. The CDR3 runs 12 residues. Trimming pared 4 bases from V and 3 bases from J, leaving 9 bases between. The germline V gene has CDR1 SQVTM and CDR2 ANQGSEA. The CDR3 nucleotides are TGCAGCGTTGGGAGGCAAGACTATGGCTACACCTTC. This gives the protein CSVGRQDYGYTF.

The V and J genes are TRBV19 and TRBJ1-1; 12 nucleotides align to TRBD1. Unmatched junction bases numbered 4, after V lost 4 bases and J lost 7 bases. Per the germline V gene, CDR1 is LNHDA and CDR2 is SQIVND (reference sequence). There are 14 residues in the CDR3. CDR3: CASSTGQGADEAFF. The CDR3 nucleotides read TGTGCCAGTAGTACGGGACAGGGGGCTGATGAAGCTTTCTTT.

The chain is built from TRBV7-6 and TRBJ2-7; 9 bases are a match to TRBD2. J gave up 3 bases and V 5 bases, and 8 bases lay outside the gene matches. Germline V lookup: CDR1 SGHVS, CDR2 FNYEAQ. The CDR3 contains 15 residues. The CDR3 coding sequence is TGTGCCAGCAGCCCGACGACTAGCGGCCTCTACGAGCAGTACTTC. Protein: CASSPTTSGLYEQYF.

The chain links TRBV6-5 to TRBJ1-1; D gene ambiguous. Germline V gives CDR1 MNHEY, CDR2 SVGAGI. V was cut by 9 bases and J by 1 base, with 12 bases left in between. The CDR3 spans 13 residues. The DNA of the CDR3 is TGTGCCAGAGAGAGAAGCGAGAACACTGAAGCTTTCTTT. This sequence encodes CARERSENTEAFF.

The chain recombines TRBV15 with TRBJ2-2, with D possibly matching TRBD2 (6 bases). The germline CDR1 and CDR2 sequences are LNHNV and YYDKDF (reference sequence). CDR3 length equals 15 residues. Trimming left V 2 bases short and J 9 bases short, with 16 bases between. Here the CDR3 DNA reads TGTGCCACCAGCAGAACTATTCAGGGAGGCCGGGAGCTGTTTTTT. Translation: CATSRTIQGGRELFF.

This chain uses TRBV6-1 with TRBJ2-3; 11 nucleotides line up with TRBD2. The CDR3 has 15 amino acids. Per the germline V gene, CDR1 is MNHNS and CDR2 is SASEGT. The V gene end was trimmed by 1 base and the J gene end by 4 bases; junction bases not matched to a gene: 1. The CDR3 spells CASSEVSGGADTQYF. The CDR3 nucleotides read TGTGCCAGCAGTGAAGTTAGCGGGGGGGCAGATACGCAGTATTTT.

The chain joins TRBV27 to TRBJ1-1; D gene uncertain. The CDR3 has 14 residues. From germline, CDR1 is MNHEY and CDR2 SMNVEV (reference sequence). V shed 0 bases and J shed 1 base, with 6 bases lying between them. CDR3 DNA sequence: TGTGCCAGCAGTTTATCAGTGAGGAACACTGAAGCTTTCTTT. Translation gives CASSLSVRNTEAFF.

The rearrangement joins TRBV7-2 to TRBJ1-2, with a weak D call TRBD1 (5 bases). The CDR3 has 15 residues. Germline V lookup: CDR1 SGHTA, CDR2 FQGNSA. V dropped 3 bases and J dropped 3 bases, with 14 bases sitting between them. Here the CDR3 reads CASSFMQGTHYGYTF. For the CDR3, the DNA is TGTGCCAGCAGCTTTATGCAGGGCACACACTATGGCTACACCTTC.

The chain has TRBV7-9 and TRBJ2-7; D is perhaps TRBD1 (6 bases). The length of the CDR3 is 13 residues. The V gene's germline CDR1 is SEHNR and CDR2 FQNEAQ (reference sequence). The CDR3 nucleotides read TGTGCAGTGGGGCGGACAGCCTCCTACGAGCAGTACTTC. The encoded protein is CAVGRTASYEQYF.

This clone came up a few times. The chain has TRBV7-6 and TRBJ1-5; 7 bases are a match to TRBD1. With V trimmed by 4 bases and J by 16 bases, 10 bases remained unmatched. CDR1 SGHVS and CDR2 FNYEAQ come from the germline V gene. The CDR3 is 12 amino acids. The CDR3 loop reads CASSSRDSPLHF. DNA of the CDR3: TGTGCCAGCAGCTCCCGGGACAGTCCCCTACATTTT. The full variable domain, rest sourced from reference TRBV7-6 and TRBJ1-5, is GAGVSQSPRYKVTKRGQDVALRCDPISGHVSLYWYRQALGQGPEFLTYFNYEAQQDKSGLPNDRFSAERPEGSISTLTIQRTEQRDSAMYRCASSSRDSPLHFGDGTRLSIL.

This chain links TRBV9 with TRBJ1-3, with D possibly being TRBD1 (5 bases). Germline CDR1 is SGDLS and CDR2 is YYNGEE. V was trimmed by 7 bases and J by 2 bases, leaving 13 bases between them. The CDR3 runs to 14 residues. The CDR3 here is CASGGERTGNTIYF. CDR3 sequence (DNA): TGTGCCAGCGGGGGGGAAAGAACTGGAAACACCATATATTTT.

This clone was detected once. The CDR3 spells CASSPPWGGQNTEAFF. DNA for the CDR3: TGTGCCAGCAGCCCCCCTTGGGGGGGACAGAACACTGAAGCTTTCTTT. The gene calls are TRBV14 and TRBJ1-1, with TRBD1 as a possible D gene (6 bases). This CDR3 is 16 amino acids long. Trimming pared 4 bases from V and 1 base from J, leaving 16 bases between. Germline CDR1 and CDR2: SGHDN and FVKESK.